This is a list of T cell receptor beta chains from one sample in a study of STAT5B mutations in CD4+ large granular lymphocyte leukemia. Produced via immunoSEQ multiplex PCR; TCRdb's table is partial and in-frame only. The sample consists of about 33,000 clones, 80% to 90% of them appearing once. Sequencing input: CD4+ T cells from blood buffy coats. Receptors were obtained from a human donor in good health. The CDR3 runs from the conserved cysteine through the conserved F or W. A D gene is named only where the DNA matches it firmly. Part of the rows lack a size; the others show once, few, many or a class for expanded clones.

d_call,j_call,v_call,clone_size,cdr3_aa,cdr3_nt
TRBD1,TRBJ2-3,TRBV5-5,once,CASSDSGQGITDTQYF,TGTGCCAGCAGCGATTCAGGACAGGGGATAACAGATACGCAGTATTTT
TRBD2,TRBJ2-7,TRBV5-1,few,CASGLLAGGGYEQYF,TGCGCCAGCGGTCTTTTAGCGGGAGGTGGCTACGAGCAGTACTTC
-,TRBJ1-1,TRBV5-1,-,CASSLEARENTEAFF,TGCGCCAGCAGCTTGGAGGCCAGGGAGAACACTGAAGCTTTCTTT
TRBD2,TRBJ2-1,TRBV23-1,-,CASSRWKRRGSDNEQFF,TGCGCCAGCAGTCGATGGAAAAGGCGGGGGTCTGATAATGAGCAGTTCTTC
TRBD1,TRBJ1-2,TRBV28,-,CASRRQGSYGYTF,TGTGCCAGCAGAAGACAGGGGAGTTATGGCTACACCTTC
-,TRBJ1-1,TRBV19,-,CASSGGVGNTEAFF,TGTGCCAGTAGTGGAGGAGTGGGGAACACTGAAGCTTTCTTT
-,TRBJ1-1,TRBV6-1,-,CASSENTGMNTEAFF,TGTGCCAGCAGTGAAAACACTGGGATGAACACTGAAGCTTTCTTT
-,TRBJ2-5,TRBV10-3,-,CAISESSGQETQYF,TGTGCCATCAGTGAGTCATCCGGTCAAGAGACCCAGTACTTC
-,TRBJ1-5,TRBV30,-,CAWSVSLAGEEGQPQHF,TGTGCCTGGAGTGTATCCCTGGCAGGGGAGGAGGGTCAGCCCCAGCATTTT
TRBD2,TRBJ2-5,TRBV2,-,CASMGGAGEETQYF,TGTGCCAGCATGGGGGGTGCGGGAGAAGAGACCCAGTACTTC
TRBD2,TRBJ2-5,TRBV28,-,CASSLRTSGQETQYF,TGTGCCAGCAGTTTACGGACTAGCGGGCAAGAGACCCAGTACTTC
-,TRBJ2-7,TRBV11-2,-,CASSSLRRKGYEQYF,TGTGCCAGCAGCTCCCTCAGGAGAAAGGGCTACGAGCAGTACTTC
TRBD2,TRBJ2-1,TRBV7-9,-,CASSLITGGDNEQFF,TGTGCCAGCAGCCTGATCACGGGAGGGGACAATGAGCAGTTCTTC
TRBD1,TRBJ1-2,TRBV7-2,-,CASSPGQGTAYGYTF,TGTGCCAGCAGCCCAGGACAGGGGACTGCCTATGGCTACACCTTC
TRBD2,TRBJ2-3,TRBV30,-,CAFTNPQREVDGTQYF,TGTGCCTTCACTAACCCCCAGCGGGAGGTCGATGGTACGCAGTATTTT
-,TRBJ1-5,TRBV5-1,-,CASSLGGEWGQPQHF,TGCGCCAGCAGCTTGGGCGGGGAGTGGGGTCAGCCCCAGCATTTT
-,TRBJ1-5,TRBV19,-,CASSIDRRTLSNQPQHF,TGTGCCAGTAGTATAGATCGGCGGACTCTTAGCAATCAGCCCCAGCATTTT
-,TRBJ2-3,TRBV7-9,-,CASSLWGGLASGTDTQYF,TGTGCCAGCAGCTTATGGGGCGGTTTGGCTAGCGGCACAGATACGCAGTATTTT
-,TRBJ2-7,TRBV12-5,-,CARSGPWYEQYF,TGTGCTAGATCGGGCCCCTGGTACGAGCAGTACTTC
-,TRBJ2-1,TRBV11-2,once,CASSPPGGFNNEQFF,TGTGCCAGCAGCCCCCCCGGGGGTTTCAACAATGAGCAGTTCTTC
-,TRBJ1-5,TRBV11-2,-,CASSSYSNQPQHF,TGTGCCAGCAGCAGCTATAGCAATCAGCCCCAGCATTTT
-,TRBJ1-2,TRBV10-1,-,CASSPTSSYGYTF,TGCGCCAGCAGTCCGACGTCTAGCTATGGCTACACCTTC
-,TRBJ2-1,TRBV7-2,few,CASSLAVGRGWNEQFF,TGTGCCAGCAGCTTAGCGGTCGGCAGGGGTTGGAATGAGCAGTTCTTC
-,TRBJ1-6,TRBV6-1,-,CASALGASPLHF,TGTGCCAGCGCCCTGGGGGCATCACCCCTCCACTTT
TRBD2,TRBJ2-1,TRBV4-3,-,CASSPTGTRSYNEQFF,TGCGCCAGCAGCCCAACCGGGACTAGGTCCTACAATGAGCAGTTCTTC
-,TRBJ1-1,TRBV10-1,few,CASRPGLKNTEAFF,TGCGCCAGCAGGCCGGGACTCAAGAACACTGAAGCTTTCTTT
TRBD1,TRBJ1-2,TRBV7-9,-,CASSFIQGAGGYTF,TGTGCCAGCAGCTTTATACAGGGGGCCGGGGGCTACACCTTC
-,TRBJ2-2,TRBV27,-,CASSLRVQAGGELFF,TGTGCCAGCAGTTTAAGGGTTCAGGCCGGCGGGGAGCTGTTTTTT
-,TRBJ2-3,TRBV10-3,-,CAIRDRTDTQYF,TGTGCCATCAGGGATCGCACAGATACGCAGTATTTT
-,TRBJ2-1,TRBV28,-,CASRPTGTRYNEQFF,TGTGCCAGCAGGCCTACAGGGACCCGATACAATGAGCAGTTCTTC
-,TRBJ1-1,TRBV2,few,CASSEFGGLNTEAFF,TGTGCCAGCAGTGAATTTGGAGGACTGAACACTGAAGCTTTCTTT
-,TRBJ1-1,TRBV10-2,-,CASRARVLVTEAFF,TGCGCCAGCAGGGCAAGGGTTTTGGTCACTGAAGCTTTCTTT
TRBD1,TRBJ2-5,TRBV5-1,-,CASCPPGQGTGTQYF,TGCGCCAGCTGCCCTCCGGGACAGGGAACGGGGACCCAGTACTTC
-,TRBJ2-7,TRBV4-3,-,CASSQATDSYEQYF,TGCGCCAGCAGCCAGGCGACAGACTCCTACGAGCAGTACTTC
TRBD1,TRBJ2-7,TRBV18,-,CASSPPSTGQDEQYF,TGTGCCAGCTCACCACCCTCGACAGGGCAGGACGAGCAGTACTTC
TRBD1,TRBJ2-1,TRBV11-3,-,CASSLQGQGFEQFF,TGTGCCAGCAGCTTACAGGGACAGGGGTTTGAGCAGTTCTTC
TRBD2,TRBJ2-7,TRBV7-2,-,CASSTSGALFYEQYF,TGTGCCAGCAGCACAAGCGGGGCCTTGTTCTACGAGCAGTACTTC
-,TRBJ2-1,TRBV11-2,-,CASSHYENEQFF,TGTGCCAGCAGCCATTACGAAAATGAGCAGTTCTTC
-,TRBJ1-1,TRBV11-2,-,CASSLGRWHSGRNTEAFF,TGTGCCAGCAGCTTAGGTCGCTGGCACTCCGGTCGGAACACTGAAGCTTTCTTT
-,TRBJ2-5,TRBV28,-,CASSLLDHLGETQYF,TGTGCCAGCAGTTTACTGGACCACCTAGGGGAGACCCAGTACTTC
-,TRBJ2-1,TRBV18,-,CASSPDRDSYNEQFF,TGTGCCAGCTCTCCGGACAGAGACTCCTACAATGAGCAGTTCTTC